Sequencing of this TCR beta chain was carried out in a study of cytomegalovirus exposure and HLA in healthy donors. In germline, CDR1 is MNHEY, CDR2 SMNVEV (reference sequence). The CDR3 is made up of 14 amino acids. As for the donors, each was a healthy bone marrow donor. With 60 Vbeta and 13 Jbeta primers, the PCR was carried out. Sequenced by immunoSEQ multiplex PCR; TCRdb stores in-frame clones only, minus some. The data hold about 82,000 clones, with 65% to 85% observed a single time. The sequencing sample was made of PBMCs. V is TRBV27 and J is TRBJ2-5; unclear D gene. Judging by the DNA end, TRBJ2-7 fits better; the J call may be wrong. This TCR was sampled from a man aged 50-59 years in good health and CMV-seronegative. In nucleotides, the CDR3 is TGTGCCAGCAGTTTGACCCAGGACTCCTACGAGCAGTACTTC. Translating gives CASSLTQDSYEQYF.